This is a list of T cell receptor beta chains from one sample in a study of cytotoxic CD8 clonotypes in ibrutinib-treated CLL. Assay: immunoSEQ multiplex PCR; the TCRdb copy retains only in-frame clones and omits some. The data hold roughly 51,000 clones, with around half observed a single time. This sample comprised PBMCs, obtained after 12 months of ibrutinib treatment. These receptors were obtained from a human donor with chronic lymphocytic leukemia. The CDR3 runs from the conserved cysteine through the conserved F or W. Fields, in order: V gene, CDR3 length, J gene, D gene, clone size, CDR3 protein, CDR3 DNA. The D gene is left open where the match is weak. A row's size may be missing; if present it is once, few, many or a size class.

TRBV19	15	TRBJ2-2	.	many	CASTRGRQNTGELFF	TGTGCCAGTACTCGAGGACGGCAGAACACCGGGGAGCTGTTTTTT
TRBV30	11	TRBJ2-1	.	.	CAWSVAGEQFF	TGTGCCTGGAGTGTAGCGGGTGAGCAGTTCTTC
TRBV4-1	14	TRBJ1-5	TRBD1	.	CASSRQGGNQPQHF	TGCGCCAGCAGCCGACAGGGGGGCAATCAGCCCCAGCATTTT
TRBV14	14	TRBJ2-1	TRBD2	.	CASSQVLAGNEQFF	TGTGCCAGCAGCCAAGTGCTAGCGGGTAATGAGCAGTTCTTC
TRBV6-6	15	TRBJ2-2	TRBD1	.	CASTLLTGGTGELFF	TGTGCCAGCACCCTACTGACAGGGGGCACCGGGGAGCTGTTTTTT
TRBV6-1	13	TRBJ1-1	.	few	CASSDVPNTEAFF	TGTGCCAGCAGTGATGTCCCGAACACTGAAGCTTTCTTT
TRBV7-2	15	TRBJ1-3	.	.	CASSLDSLSGNTIYF	TGTGCCAGCAGCTTAGACAGCCTTTCTGGAAACACCATATATTTT
TRBV2	14	TRBJ2-1	TRBD1	.	CAITGTAASYEQFF	TGTGCCATCACCGGGACAGCGGCGTCGTATGAGCAGTTCTTC
TRBV5-1	19	TRBJ2-2	TRBD2	.	CASSLQPVGGGGVTGELFF	TGCGCCAGCAGCCTTCAACCCGTCGGTGGGGGAGGGGTCACCGGGGAGCTGTTTTTT
TRBV6-1	13	TRBJ1-3	.	few	CATHESSGNTIYF	TGTGCCACGCATGAGAGCTCTGGAAACACCATATATTTT
TRBV7-2	14	TRBJ1-2	.	.	CASRLGQFSYGYTF	TGTGCCAGCAGATTAGGACAGTTCAGTTATGGCTACACCTTC
TRBV7-2	17	TRBJ2-1	.	.	CASSPQGWGGAYNEQFF	TGTGCCAGCAGCCCTCAAGGCTGGGGAGGTGCCTACAATGAGCAGTTCTTC
TRBV19	16	TRBJ1-1	TRBD1	.	CASSNKFQGGNTEAFF	TGTGCCAGTAGCAACAAATTCCAGGGGGGTAACACTGAAGCTTTCTTT
TRBV28	14	TRBJ2-7	TRBD1	many	CASTKGQWAYEQYF	TGTGCCAGCACCAAGGGACAGTGGGCCTACGAGCAGTACTTC
TRBV5-4	15	TRBJ2-5	.	many	CASSFRRGLQETQYF	TGTGCCAGCAGCTTCAGAAGGGGACTCCAAGAGACCCAGTACTTC
TRBV7-6	17	TRBJ2-2	TRBD1	.	CASSSYPGTGMTGELFF	TGTGCCAGCAGCAGCTATCCCGGGACAGGGATGACCGGGGAGCTGTTTTTT
TRBV5-1	18	TRBJ2-7	TRBD2	.	CASSLYGTSGAGSYEQYF	TGCGCCAGCAGCCTTTACGGGACTAGCGGGGCTGGATCCTACGAGCAGTACTTC
TRBV2	9	TRBJ2-7	.	few	CASTPEQYF	TGTGCCAGCACCCCCGAGCAGTACTTC
TRBV11-1	12	TRBJ2-7	.	few	CASSHSSYEQYF	TGTGCCAGCAGCCACAGCAGCTACGAGCAGTACTTC
TRBV7-3	16	TRBJ2-5	TRBD1	.	CASSFHPGQGLETQYF	TGTGCCAGCAGCTTCCATCCGGGACAGGGCTTAGAGACCCAGTACTTC
TRBV7-9	13	TRBJ2-1	.	.	CASSPDAYSEQFF	TGTGCCAGCAGTCCCGACGCCTACAGTGAGCAGTTCTTC
TRBV2	14	TRBJ2-5	.	few	CASGAAAEQETQYF	TGTGCCAGCGGCGCCGCGGCGGAACAAGAGACCCAGTACTTC
TRBV30	10	TRBJ1-1	.	few	CAWMNTEAFF	TGTGCCTGGATGAACACTGAAGCTTTCTTT
TRBV5-1	16	TRBJ2-7	TRBD2	few	CASSLASAGASLTLVF	TGCGCCAGCAGCTTGGCCTCTGCGGGAGCGTCCCTTACTTTGGTCTTC
TRBV7-9	14	TRBJ2-5	.	.	CASSSEVAQETQYF	TGTGCCAGCAGCTCAGAAGTGGCACAAGAGACCCAGTACTTC
TRBV4-1	15	TRBJ2-7	TRBD1	few	CASSPRQGQTYEQYF	TGCGCCAGCAGCCCCAGACAGGGACAGACCTACGAGCAGTACTTC
TRBV15	15	TRBJ2-7	TRBD2	.	CATSRGTSGSYEQYF	TGTGCCACCAGCAGGGGGACTAGCGGATCCTACGAGCAGTACTTC
TRBV19	15	TRBJ2-5	TRBD1	.	CASSRFGTGPETQYF	TGTGCCAGTAGTAGGTTCGGGACAGGGCCAGAGACCCAGTACTTC
TRBV7-2	13	TRBJ1-1	TRBD1	few	CASSSRDRDAAFF	TGTGCCAGCAGCTCACGGGACAGGGACGCGGCTTTCTTT
TRBV10-3	14	TRBJ1-1	.	.	CAISRTGYDTEAFF	TGTGCCATCAGTCGTACAGGGTACGACACTGAAGCTTTCTTT
TRBV5-1	15	TRBJ2-7	TRBD1	.	CASSSGQALSYEQYF	TGCGCCAGCAGCTCAGGACAGGCCCTTTCCTACGAGCAGTACTTC
TRBV5-4	14	TRBJ2-7	TRBD2	many	CASRGTRVPYEQYF	TGTGCCAGCAGGGGGACTAGAGTGCCCTACGAGCAGTACTTC
TRBV27	15	TRBJ1-2	TRBD1	many	CASSPGGRGLEGYTF	TGTGCCAGCAGCCCGGGGGGCAGGGGGCTGGAGGGCTACACCTTC
TRBV30	14	TRBJ2-5	.	.	CAWSVSLTGSTQYF	TGTGCCTGGAGTGTTTCCCTAACGGGTTCGACCCAGTACTTC
TRBV29-1	12	TRBJ2-7	.	.	CSAADNSYEQYF	TGCAGCGCCGCGGACAACTCCTACGAGCAGTACTTC
TRBV7-3	15	TRBJ1-6	TRBD1	.	CASSAGQGANSPLHF	TGTGCCAGCAGCGCTGGACAGGGAGCCAATTCACCCCTCCACTTT
TRBV7-7	19	TRBJ2-1	TRBD2	.	CASSMTSGTSRPVGNEQFF	TGTGCTAGCAGCATGACTAGCGGGACTTCGAGACCCGTGGGAAATGAGCAGTTCTTC
TRBV28	14	TRBJ2-5	.	few	CASSSGPGGETQYF	TGTGCCAGCAGCTCCGGCCCCGGCGGAGAGACCCAGTACTTC
TRBV7-9	18	TRBJ2-7	TRBD2	.	CASSQLSAGAPGGVEQYF	TGTGCCAGCAGCCAACTTTCGGCGGGAGCCCCTGGAGGTGTTGAGCAGTACTTC
TRBV11-2	13	TRBJ1-6	.	few	CASSTTRDSPLHF	TGTGCCAGCAGCACCACAAGGGATTCACCCCTCCACTTT
TRBV7-9	12	TRBJ2-2	TRBD2	few	CASSLGGRMLFF	TGTGCCAGCAGCTTAGGCGGGAGAATGCTGTTTTTT
TRBV11-1	16	TRBJ1-3	.	.	CASSLRQRRTGNTIYF	TGTGCCAGCAGCCTTCGACAGAGGAGAACTGGAAACACCATATATTTT
TRBV5-1	15	TRBJ2-7	TRBD2	few	CASTRGGDKNYEQYF	TGCGCCAGCACCCGGGGGGGCGACAAGAACTACGAGCAGTACTTC
TRBV7-2	15	TRBJ2-4	.	.	CASSLEGTLGNIQYF	TGTGCCAGCAGCTTAGAAGGGACCCTAGGAAACATTCAGTACTTC
TRBV9	13	TRBJ1-2	.	.	CASSPRNRAGYTF	TGTGCCAGCAGCCCGCGGAACAGGGCTGGCTACACCTTC
TRBV7-2	12	TRBJ1-1	.	.	CASSPAGFGAFF	TGTGCCAGCAGCCCCGCAGGGTTTGGAGCTTTCTTT
TRBV28	15	TRBJ1-4	TRBD1	.	CASSLPGQGGKKLFF	TGTGCCAGCAGTTTGCCCGGACAGGGAGGGAAAAAACTGTTTTTT
TRBV28	15	TRBJ1-5	.	.	CASSAQTTWGQPQHF	TGTGCCAGCAGTGCCCAGACTACTTGGGGTCAGCCCCAGCATTTT
TRBV5-1	14	TRBJ1-2	.	.	CASSPGPPNYGYTF	TGCGCCAGCAGCCCGGGACCGCCGAACTATGGCTACACCTTC
TRBV11-3	13	TRBJ1-1	TRBD1	few	CASSRDRDTEAFF	TGTGCCAGCAGCAGGGACAGGGACACTGAAGCTTTCTTT